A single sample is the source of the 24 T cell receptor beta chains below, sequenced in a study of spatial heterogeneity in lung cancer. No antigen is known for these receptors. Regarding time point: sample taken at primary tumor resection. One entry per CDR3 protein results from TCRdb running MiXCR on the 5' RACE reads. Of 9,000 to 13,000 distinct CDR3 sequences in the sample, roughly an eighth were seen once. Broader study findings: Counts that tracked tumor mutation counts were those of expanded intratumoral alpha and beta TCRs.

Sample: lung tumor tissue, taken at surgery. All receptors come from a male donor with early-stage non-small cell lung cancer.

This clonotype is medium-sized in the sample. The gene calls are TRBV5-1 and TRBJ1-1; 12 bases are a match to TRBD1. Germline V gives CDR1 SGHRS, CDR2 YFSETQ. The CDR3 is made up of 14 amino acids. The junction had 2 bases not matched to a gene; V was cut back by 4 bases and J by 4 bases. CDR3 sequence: CASSPGQGATEAFF. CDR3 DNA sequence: TGCGCCAGCAGCCCGGGACAGGGGGCCACTGAAGCTTTCTTT.

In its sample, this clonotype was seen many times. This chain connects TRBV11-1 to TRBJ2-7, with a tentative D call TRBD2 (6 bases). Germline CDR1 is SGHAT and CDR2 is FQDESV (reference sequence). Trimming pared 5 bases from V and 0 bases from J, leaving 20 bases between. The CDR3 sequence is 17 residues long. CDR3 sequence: CASSPGTIAESSYEQYF. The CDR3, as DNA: TGTGCCAGCAGCCCCGGCACTATAGCGGAGAGCTCCTACGAGCAGTACTTC.

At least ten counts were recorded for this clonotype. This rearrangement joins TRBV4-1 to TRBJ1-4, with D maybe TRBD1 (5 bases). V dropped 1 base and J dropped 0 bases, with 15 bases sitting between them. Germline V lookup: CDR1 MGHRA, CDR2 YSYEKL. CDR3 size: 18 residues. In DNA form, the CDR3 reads TGCGCCAGCAGCCAAGTATACGGGGCACAGGCAACTAATGAAAAACTGTTTTTT. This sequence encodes CASSQVYGAQATNEKLFF.

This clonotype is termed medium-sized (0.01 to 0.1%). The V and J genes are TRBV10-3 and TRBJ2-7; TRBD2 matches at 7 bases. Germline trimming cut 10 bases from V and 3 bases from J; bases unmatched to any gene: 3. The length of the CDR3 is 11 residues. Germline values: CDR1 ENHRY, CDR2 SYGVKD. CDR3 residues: CATGLHYEQYF. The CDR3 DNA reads TGTGCCACGGGACTACACTACGAGCAGTACTTC.

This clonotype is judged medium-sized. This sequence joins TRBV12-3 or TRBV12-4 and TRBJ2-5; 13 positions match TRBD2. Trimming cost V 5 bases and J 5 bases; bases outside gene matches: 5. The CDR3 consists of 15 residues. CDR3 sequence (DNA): TGTGCCAGCAGTCGAGGACTAGCGGGAGTGGAGACCCAGTACTTC. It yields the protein CASSRGLAGVETQYF.

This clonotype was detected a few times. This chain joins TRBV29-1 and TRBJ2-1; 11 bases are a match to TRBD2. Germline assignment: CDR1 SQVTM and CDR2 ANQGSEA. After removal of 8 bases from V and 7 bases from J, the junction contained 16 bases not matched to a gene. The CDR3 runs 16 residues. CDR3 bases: TGCAGCTCTCAAGGAGCTAGCGGGAGGCCGGAGAATGAGCAGTTCTTC. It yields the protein CSSQGASGRPENEQFF.

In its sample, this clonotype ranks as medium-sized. The CDR3 region is CASRVGVNNSPLHF. The CDR3 DNA follows: TGTGCCAGCAGGGTGGGGGTAAATAATTCACCCCTCCACTTT. The gene calls are TRBV28 and TRBJ1-6, with TRBD1 as a possible D gene (5 bases). The germline gives CDR1 MDHEN, CDR2 SYDVKM. Trimming removed 6 bases from V and 5 bases from J, with 11 bases in between. The CDR3 loop spans 14 amino acids.

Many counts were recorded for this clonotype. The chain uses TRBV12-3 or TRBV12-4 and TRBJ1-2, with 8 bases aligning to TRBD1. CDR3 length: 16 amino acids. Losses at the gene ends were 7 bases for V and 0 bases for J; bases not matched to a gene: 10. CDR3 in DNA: TGTGCCAGCACTAGAGGACAGGGTTTCGCTAACTATGGCTACACCTTC. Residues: CASTRGQGFANYGYTF.

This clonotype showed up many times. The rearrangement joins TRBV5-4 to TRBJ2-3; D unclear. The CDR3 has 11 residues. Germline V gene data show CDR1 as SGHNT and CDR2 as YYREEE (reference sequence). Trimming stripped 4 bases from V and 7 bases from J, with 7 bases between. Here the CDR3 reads CASSHIHTQYF. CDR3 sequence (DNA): TGTGCCAGCAGCCACATCCATACGCAGTATTTT.

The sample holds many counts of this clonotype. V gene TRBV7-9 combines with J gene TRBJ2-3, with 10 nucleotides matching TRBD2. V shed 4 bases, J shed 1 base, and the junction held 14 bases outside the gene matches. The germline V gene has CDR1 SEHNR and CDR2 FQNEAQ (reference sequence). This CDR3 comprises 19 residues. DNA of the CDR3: TGTGCCAGCAGCTCTCGAGGACTAGCGGCAGACCGACGCACAGATACGCAGTATTTT. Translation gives CASSSRGLAADRRTDTQYF.

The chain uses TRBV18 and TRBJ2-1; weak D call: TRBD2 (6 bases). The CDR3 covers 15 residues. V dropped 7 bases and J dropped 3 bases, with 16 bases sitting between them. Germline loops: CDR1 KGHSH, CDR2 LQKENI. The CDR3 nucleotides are TGTGCCAGCTTTCCTGGAGGGGCAGACTACAATGAGCAGTTCTTC. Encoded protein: CASFPGGADYNEQFF.

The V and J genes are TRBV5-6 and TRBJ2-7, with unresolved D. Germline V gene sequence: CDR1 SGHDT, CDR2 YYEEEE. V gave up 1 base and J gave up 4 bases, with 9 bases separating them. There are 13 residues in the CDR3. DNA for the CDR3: TGTGCCAGCAGCTTGTATGGTCTGTACGAGCAGTACTTC. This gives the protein CASSLYGLYEQYF.

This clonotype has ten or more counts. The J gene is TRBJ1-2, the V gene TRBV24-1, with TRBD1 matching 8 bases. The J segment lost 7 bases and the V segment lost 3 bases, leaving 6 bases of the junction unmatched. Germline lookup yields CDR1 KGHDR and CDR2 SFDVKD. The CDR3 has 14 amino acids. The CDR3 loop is CATSDQGAVFGYTF. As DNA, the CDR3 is TGTGCCACCAGTGATCAGGGGGCAGTATTTGGCTACACCTTC.

CDR3 protein: CSAPLMAPRSIQYF. The CDR3 DNA sequence: TGCAGTGCCCCCCTCATGGCCCCCCGAAGCATTCAGTACTTC. V and J are TRBV20-1 and TRBJ2-4; D unresolved. With 6 bases removed from V and 9 bases from J, the gap between germline ends came to 21 bases. The CDR3 consists of 14 residues. Germline CDR1 and CDR2: DFQATT and SNEGSKA (reference sequence).

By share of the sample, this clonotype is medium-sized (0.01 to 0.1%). Here the CDR3 DNA reads TGTGCCAGCAGCTTAGCCGGTAGCGTCCGGGAGCCGGGGGAGCTGTTTTTT. It yields the protein CASSLAGSVREPGELFF. The rearrangement uses TRBV11-3 and TRBJ2-2; D might be TRBD2 (6 bases). In germline, CDR1 is SGHNT, CDR2 YENEEA. The CDR3 is 17 residues long. The ends were cut back, 1 base at V and 8 bases at J, with 20 bases in the middle.

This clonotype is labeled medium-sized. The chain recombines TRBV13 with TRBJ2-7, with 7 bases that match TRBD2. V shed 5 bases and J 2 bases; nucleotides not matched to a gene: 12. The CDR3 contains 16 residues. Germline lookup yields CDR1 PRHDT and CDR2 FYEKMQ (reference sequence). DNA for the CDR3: TGTGCCAGCAGCGCCGAGTGGCGGAGCGGGACCTACGAGCAGTACTTC. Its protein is CASSAEWRSGTYEQYF.

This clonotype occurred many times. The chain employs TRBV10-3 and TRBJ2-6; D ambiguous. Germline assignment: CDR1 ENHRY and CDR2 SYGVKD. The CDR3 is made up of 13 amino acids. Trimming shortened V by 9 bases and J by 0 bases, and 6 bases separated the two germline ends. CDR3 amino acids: CAIASSGANVLTF. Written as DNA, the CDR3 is TGTGCCATAGCCAGCTCTGGGGCCAACGTCCTGACTTTC.

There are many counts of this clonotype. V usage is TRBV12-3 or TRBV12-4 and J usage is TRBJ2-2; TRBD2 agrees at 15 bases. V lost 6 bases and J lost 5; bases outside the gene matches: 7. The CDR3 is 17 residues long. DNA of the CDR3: TGTGCCAGCAGCAGGACCGGGACTAGCGGGAGGACCGGGGAGCTGTTTTTT. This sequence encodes CASSRTGTSGRTGELFF.

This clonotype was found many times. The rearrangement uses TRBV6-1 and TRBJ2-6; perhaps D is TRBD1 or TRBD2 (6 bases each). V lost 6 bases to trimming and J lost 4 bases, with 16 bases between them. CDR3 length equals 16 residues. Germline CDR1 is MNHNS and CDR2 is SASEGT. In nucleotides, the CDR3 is TGTGCCAGCAGATTTGAAGGGGGGACCGGGGCCAACGTCCTGACTTTC. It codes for CASRFEGGTGANVLTF.

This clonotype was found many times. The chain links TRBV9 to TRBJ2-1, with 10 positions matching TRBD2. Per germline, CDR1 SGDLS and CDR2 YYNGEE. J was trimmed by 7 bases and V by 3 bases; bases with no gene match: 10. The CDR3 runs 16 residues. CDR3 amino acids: CASSAWTAGGRNEQFF. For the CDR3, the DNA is TGTGCCAGCAGCGCCTGGACAGCGGGAGGGCGGAATGAGCAGTTCTTC.

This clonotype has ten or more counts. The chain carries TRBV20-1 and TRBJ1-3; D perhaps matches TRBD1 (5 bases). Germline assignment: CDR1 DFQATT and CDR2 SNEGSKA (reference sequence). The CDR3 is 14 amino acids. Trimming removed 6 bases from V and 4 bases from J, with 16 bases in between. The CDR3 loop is CSARQGLQGNTIYF. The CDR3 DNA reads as TGCAGTGCACGCCAGGGCCTCCAAGGAAACACCATATATTTT.

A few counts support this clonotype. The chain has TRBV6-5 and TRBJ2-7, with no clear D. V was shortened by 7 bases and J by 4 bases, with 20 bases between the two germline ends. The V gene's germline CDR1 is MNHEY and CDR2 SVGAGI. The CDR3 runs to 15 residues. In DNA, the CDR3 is TGTGCCAGCAAGAGAAGCCAACAAGATGGGTACGAGCAGTACTTC. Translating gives CASKRSQQDGYEQYF.

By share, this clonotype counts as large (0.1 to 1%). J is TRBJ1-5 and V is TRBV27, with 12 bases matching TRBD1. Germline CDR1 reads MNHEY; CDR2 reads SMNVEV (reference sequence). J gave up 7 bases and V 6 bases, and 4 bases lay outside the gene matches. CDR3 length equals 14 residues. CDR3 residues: CASSPGTGGQPQHF. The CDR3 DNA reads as TGTGCCAGCAGCCCCGGGACAGGGGGCCAGCCCCAGCATTTT.

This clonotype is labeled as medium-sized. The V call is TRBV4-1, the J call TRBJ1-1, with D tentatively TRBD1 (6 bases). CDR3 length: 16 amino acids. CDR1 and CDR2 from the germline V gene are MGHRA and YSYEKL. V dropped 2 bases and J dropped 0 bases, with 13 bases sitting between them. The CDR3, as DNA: TGCGCCAGCAGCCAAAGACAGGCCCTTTTGAACACTGAAGCTTTCTTT. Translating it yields CASSQRQALLNTEAFF.